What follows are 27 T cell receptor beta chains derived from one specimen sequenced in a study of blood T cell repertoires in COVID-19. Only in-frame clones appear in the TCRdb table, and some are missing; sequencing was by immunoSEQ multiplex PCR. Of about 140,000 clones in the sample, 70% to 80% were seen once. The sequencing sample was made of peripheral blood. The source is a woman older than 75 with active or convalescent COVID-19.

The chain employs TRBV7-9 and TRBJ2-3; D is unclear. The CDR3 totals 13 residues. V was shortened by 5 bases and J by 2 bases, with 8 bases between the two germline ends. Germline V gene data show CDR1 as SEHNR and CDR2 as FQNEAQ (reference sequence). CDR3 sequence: CASSPRVTDTQYF. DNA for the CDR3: TGTGCCAGCAGCCCACGAGTCACAGATACGCAGTATTTT.

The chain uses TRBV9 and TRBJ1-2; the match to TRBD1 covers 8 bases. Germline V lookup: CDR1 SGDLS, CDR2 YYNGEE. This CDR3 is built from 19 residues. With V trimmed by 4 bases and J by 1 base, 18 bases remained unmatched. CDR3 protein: CASSPIRQGKSPRNYGYTF. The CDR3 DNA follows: TGTGCCAGCAGCCCAATAAGACAGGGGAAATCCCCCCGTAACTATGGCTACACCTTC.

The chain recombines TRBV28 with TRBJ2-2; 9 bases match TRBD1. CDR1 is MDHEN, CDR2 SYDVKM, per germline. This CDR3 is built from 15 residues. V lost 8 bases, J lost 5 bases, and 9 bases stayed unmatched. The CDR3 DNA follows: TGTGCCAGCGTAAACCCACAGGGGGCTACCGGGGAGCTGTTTTTT. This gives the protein CASVNPQGATGELFF. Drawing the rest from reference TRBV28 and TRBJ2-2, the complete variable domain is DVKVTQSSRYLVKRTGEKVFLECVQDMDHENMFWYRQDPGLGLRLIYFSYDVKMKEKGDIPEGYSVSREKKERFSLILESASTNQTSMYLCASVNPQGATGELFFGEGSRLTVL.

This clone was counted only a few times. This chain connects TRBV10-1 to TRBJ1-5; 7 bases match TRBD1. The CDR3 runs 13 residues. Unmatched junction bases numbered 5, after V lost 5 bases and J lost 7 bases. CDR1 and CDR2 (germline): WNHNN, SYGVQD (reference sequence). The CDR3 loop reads CASSNYRGQPQHF. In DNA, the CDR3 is TGCGCCAGCAGTAATTACAGGGGACAGCCCCAGCATTTT.

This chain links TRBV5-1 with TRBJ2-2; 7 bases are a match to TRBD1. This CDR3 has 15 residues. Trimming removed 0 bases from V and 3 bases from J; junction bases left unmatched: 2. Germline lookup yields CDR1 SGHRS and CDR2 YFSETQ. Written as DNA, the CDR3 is TGCGCCAGCAGCTTGGACAGGGGTGACACCGGGGAGCTGTTTTTT. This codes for CASSLDRGDTGELFF.

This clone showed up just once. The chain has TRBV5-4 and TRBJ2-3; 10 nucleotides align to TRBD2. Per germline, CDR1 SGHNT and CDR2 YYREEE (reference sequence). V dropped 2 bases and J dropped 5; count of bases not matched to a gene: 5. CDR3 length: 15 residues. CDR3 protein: CASSLAGGPVDTQYF. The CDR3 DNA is TGTGCCAGCAGCTTAGCGGGGGGGCCGGTAGATACGCAGTATTTT.

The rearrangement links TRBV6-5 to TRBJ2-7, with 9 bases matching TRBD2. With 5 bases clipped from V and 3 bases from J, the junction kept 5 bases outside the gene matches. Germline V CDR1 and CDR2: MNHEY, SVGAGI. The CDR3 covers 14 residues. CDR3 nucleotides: TGTGCCAGCAGTAGGGGACTAGCCTTCTACGAGCAGTACTTC. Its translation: CASSRGLAFYEQYF.

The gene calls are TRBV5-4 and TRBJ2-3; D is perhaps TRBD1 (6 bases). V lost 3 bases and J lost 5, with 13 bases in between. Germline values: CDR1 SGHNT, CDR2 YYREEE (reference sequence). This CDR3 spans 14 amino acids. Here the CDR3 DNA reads TGTGCCAGCAGCTCCGGACAGCAGGTAGATACGCAGTATTTT. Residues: CASSSGQQVDTQYF.

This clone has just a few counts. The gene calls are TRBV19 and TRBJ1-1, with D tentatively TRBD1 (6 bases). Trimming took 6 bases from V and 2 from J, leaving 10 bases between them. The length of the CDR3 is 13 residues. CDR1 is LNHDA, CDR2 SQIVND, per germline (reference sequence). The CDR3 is CASSRDTNTEAFF. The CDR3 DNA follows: TGTGCCAGTAGCCGGGACACCAACACTGAAGCTTTCTTT.

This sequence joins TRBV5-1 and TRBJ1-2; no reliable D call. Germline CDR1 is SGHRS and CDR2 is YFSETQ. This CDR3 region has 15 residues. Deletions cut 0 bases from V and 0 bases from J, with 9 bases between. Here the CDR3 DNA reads TGCGCCAGCAGCTTGGGGGCCGGATCTAACTATGGCTACACCTTC. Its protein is CASSLGAGSNYGYTF.

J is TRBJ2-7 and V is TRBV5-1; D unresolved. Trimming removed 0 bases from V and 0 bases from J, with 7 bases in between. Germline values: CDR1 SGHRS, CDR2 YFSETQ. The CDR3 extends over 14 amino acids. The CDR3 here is CASSLEQSSYEQYF. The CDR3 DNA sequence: TGCGCCAGCAGCTTGGAACAGAGCTCCTACGAGCAGTACTTC.

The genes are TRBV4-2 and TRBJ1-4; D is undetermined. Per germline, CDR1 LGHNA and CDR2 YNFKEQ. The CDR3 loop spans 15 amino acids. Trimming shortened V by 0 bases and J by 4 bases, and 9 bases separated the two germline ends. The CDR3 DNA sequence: TGTGCCAGCAGCCAAGAGTTTCAGGATAATGAAAAACTGTTTTTT. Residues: CASSQEFQDNEKLFF.

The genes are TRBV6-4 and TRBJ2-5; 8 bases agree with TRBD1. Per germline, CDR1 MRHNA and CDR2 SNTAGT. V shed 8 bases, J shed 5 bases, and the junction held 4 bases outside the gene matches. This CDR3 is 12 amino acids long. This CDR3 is CASPRGHETQYF. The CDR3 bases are TGTGCCAGCCCCAGGGGGCACGAGACCCAGTACTTC.

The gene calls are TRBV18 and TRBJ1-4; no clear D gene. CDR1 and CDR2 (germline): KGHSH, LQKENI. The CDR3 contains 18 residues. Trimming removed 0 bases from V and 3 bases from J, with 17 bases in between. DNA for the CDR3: TGTGCCAGCTCACCACCCGGGGTTGGTAAAATCTCTAATGAAAAACTGTTTTTT. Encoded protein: CASSPPGVGKISNEKLFF.

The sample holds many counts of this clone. CDR3 sequence (DNA): TGTGCCAGCGGGGGACAAGTGGGCTACACCTTC. It codes for CASGGQVGYTF. The chain links TRBV2 to TRBJ1-2, with D perhaps TRBD1 (6 bases). Germline V gives CDR1 SNHLY, CDR2 FYNNEI. The CDR3 totals 11 residues. Trimming pared 8 bases from V and 8 bases from J, leaving 12 bases between.

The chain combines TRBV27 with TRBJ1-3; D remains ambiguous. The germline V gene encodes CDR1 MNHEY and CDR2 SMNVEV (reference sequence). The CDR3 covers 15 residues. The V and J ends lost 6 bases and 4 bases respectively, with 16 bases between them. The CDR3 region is CASSQAGVTGNTIYF. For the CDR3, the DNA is TGTGCCAGCAGCCAAGCCGGGGTAACGGGAAACACCATATATTTT.

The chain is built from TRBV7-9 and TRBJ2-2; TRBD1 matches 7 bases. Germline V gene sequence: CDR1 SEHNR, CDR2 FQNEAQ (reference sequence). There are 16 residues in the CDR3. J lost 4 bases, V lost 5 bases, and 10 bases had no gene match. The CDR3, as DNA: TGTGCCAGCAGCCACTCCGACAGGGTGCCCACCGGGGAGCTGTTTTTT. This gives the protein CASSHSDRVPTGELFF.

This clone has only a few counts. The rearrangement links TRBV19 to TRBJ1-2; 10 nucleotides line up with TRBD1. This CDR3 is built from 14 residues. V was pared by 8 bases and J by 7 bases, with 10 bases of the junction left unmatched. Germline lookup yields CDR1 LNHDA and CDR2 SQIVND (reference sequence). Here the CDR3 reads CASSYRQGAFGYTF. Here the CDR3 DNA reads TGTGCCAGTTCCTACCGACAGGGGGCTTTTGGCTACACCTTC.

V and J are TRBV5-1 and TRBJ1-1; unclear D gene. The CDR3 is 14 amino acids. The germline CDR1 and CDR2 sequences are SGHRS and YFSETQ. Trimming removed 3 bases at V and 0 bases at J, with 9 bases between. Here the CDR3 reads CASSYNSMNTEAFF. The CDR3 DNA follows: TGCGCCAGCAGCTATAACAGCATGAACACTGAAGCTTTCTTT.

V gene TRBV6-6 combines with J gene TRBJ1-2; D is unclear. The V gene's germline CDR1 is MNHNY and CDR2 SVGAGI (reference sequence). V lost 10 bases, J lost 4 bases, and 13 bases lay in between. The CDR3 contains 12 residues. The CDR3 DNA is TGTGCCACCGAACGGAGGAGCTATGGCTACACCTTC. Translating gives CATERRSYGYTF.

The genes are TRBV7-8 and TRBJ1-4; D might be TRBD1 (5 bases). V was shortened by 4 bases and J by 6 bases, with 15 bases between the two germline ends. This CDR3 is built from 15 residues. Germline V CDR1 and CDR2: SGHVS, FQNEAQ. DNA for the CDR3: TGTGCCAGCAGCTCCAGGGACCCGGGGGATGAAAAACTGTTTTTT. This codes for CASSSRDPGDEKLFF.

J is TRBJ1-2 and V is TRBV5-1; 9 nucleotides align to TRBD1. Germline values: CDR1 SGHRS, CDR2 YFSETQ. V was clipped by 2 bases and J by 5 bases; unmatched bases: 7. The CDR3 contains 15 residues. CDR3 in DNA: TGCGCCAGCAGCTTACCAACCGGGACAGGGTATGGCTACACCTTC. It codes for CASSLPTGTGYGYTF. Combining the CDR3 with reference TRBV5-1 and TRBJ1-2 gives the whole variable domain KAGVTQTPRYLIKTRGQQVTLSCSPISGHRSVSWYQQTPGQGLQFLFEYFSETQRNKGNFPGRFSGRQFSNSRSEMNVSTLELGDSALYLCASSLPTGTGYGYTFGSGTRLTVV.

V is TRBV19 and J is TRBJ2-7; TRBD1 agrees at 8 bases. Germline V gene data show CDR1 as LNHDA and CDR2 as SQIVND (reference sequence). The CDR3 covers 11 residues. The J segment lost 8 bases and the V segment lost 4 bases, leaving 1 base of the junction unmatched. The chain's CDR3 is CASSNRGKQYF. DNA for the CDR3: TGTGCCAGTAGTAACAGGGGGAAGCAGTACTTC.

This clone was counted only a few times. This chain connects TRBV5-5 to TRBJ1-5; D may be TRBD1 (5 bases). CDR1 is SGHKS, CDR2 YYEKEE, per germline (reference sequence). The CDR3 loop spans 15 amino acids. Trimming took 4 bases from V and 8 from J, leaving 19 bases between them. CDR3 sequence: CASSRTTGPFEPQHF. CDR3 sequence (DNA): TGTGCCAGCAGCAGGACTACAGGCCCCTTTGAGCCCCAGCATTTT.

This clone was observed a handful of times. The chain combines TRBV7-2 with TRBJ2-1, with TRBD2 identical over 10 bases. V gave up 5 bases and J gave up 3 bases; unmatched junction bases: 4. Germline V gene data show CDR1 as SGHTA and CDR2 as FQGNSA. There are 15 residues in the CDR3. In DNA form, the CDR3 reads TGTGCCAGCAGCAGTAGCGGGGGGAACTACAATGAGCAGTTCTTC. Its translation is CASSSSGGNYNEQFF.

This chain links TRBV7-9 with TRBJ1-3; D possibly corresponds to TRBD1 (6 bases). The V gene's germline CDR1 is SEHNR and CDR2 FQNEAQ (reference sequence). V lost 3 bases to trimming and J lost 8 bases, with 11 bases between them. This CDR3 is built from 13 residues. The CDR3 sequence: CASSFGQTDTIYF. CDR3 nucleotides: TGTGCCAGCAGCTTTGGACAGACGGACACCATATATTTT.

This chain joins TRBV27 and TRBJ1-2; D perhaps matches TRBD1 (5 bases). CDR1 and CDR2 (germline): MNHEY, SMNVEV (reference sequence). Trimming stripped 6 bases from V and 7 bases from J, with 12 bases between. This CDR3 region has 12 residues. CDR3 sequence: CASRGGYGGYTF. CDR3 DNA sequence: TGTGCCAGCAGGGGGGGTTACGGTGGCTACACCTTC.